The rows below give T cell receptor beta chains drawn from one sample of a study of control samples from healthy donors and cancer patients. Sequencing used immunoSEQ multiplex PCR; TCRdb keeps in-frame clones, though not all of them. The data contain around 90,000 clones, around 81% of them singletons. Material: blood. These receptors came from a man aged 30 to 39 in good health. CDR3s include the opening cysteine and the closing phenylalanine or tryptophan. A D gene is named only where the DNA matches it firmly. Expanded clones get a size class; other rows say once, few or many, or leave the size out.

j_call v_call d_call clone_size cdr3_length cdr3_aa cdr3_nt
TRBJ2-3 TRBV7-9 - once 14 CASSSRRDLDTQYF TGTGCCAGCAGCTCCCGCCGGGACTTAGATACGCAGTATTTT
TRBJ2-6 TRBV18 - - 16 CASSPTGKAGANVLTF TGTGCCAGCTCTCCCACAGGGAAAGCTGGGGCCAACGTCCTGACTTTC
TRBJ2-1 TRBV9 TRBD2 - 17 CASSVDRTSGGDNEQFF TGTGCCAGCAGCGTAGATAGGACTAGCGGGGGGGACAATGAGCAGTTCTTC
TRBJ2-2 TRBV29-1 - - 13 CSATRGNTGELFF TGCAGCGCGACGAGGGGGAACACCGGGGAGCTGTTTTTT
TRBJ1-2 TRBV7-8 - - 13 CASSSAANYGYTF TGTGCCAGCAGCTCCGCGGCTAACTATGGCTACACCTTC
TRBJ1-2 TRBV21-1 - once 17 CASSKGPSGGGSYGYTF TGTGCCAGCAGCAAAGGGCCTTCGGGTGGGGGGAGCTATGGCTACACCTTC
TRBJ1-1 TRBV5-6 - - 13 CASSLYSNTEAFF TGTGCCAGCAGCTTGTACAGCAACACTGAAGCTTTCTTT
TRBJ1-5 TRBV7-9 - - 14 CASSADYVNQPQHF TGTGCCAGCAGCGCCGATTATGTAAATCAGCCCCAGCATTTT
TRBJ2-7 TRBV12-3/TRBV12-4 TRBD1 - 13 CASSPGDRYEQYF TGTGCCAGCAGCCCCGGGGACAGATACGAGCAGTACTTC
TRBJ2-1 TRBV5-4 - - 16 CASSSTGGGFYNEQFF TGTGCCAGCAGCTCGACGGGCGGGGGCTTTTACAATGAGCAGTTCTTC
TRBJ1-3 TRBV7-9 - - 16 CASSLGTALSGNTIYF TGTGCCAGCAGCTTAGGGACAGCATTATCTGGAAACACCATATATTTT
TRBJ1-1 TRBV3-1/TRBV3-2 - - 12 CASSQVGGEAFF TGTGCCAGCAGCCAAGTTGGGGGTGAAGCTTTCTTT
TRBJ2-2 TRBV19 - - 21 CASSLRGAAGAVGANTGELFF TGTGCCAGTAGTCTAAGGGGGGCGGCGGGGGCGGTGGGCGCGAACACCGGGGAGCTGTTTTTT
TRBJ2-6 TRBV27 - - 19 CASSLSGARGVFGANVLTF TGTGCCAGCAGTTTATCGGGGGCCAGGGGGGTCTTCGGGGCCAACGTCCTGACTTTC
TRBJ1-4 TRBV25-1 - - 13 CASSGVGNEKLFF TGTGCCAGCAGTGGAGTGGGGAATGAAAAACTGTTTTTT
TRBJ2-2 TRBV11-1 - - 16 CASSRHRGVNTGELFF TGTGCCAGCAGTCGTCACCGTGGAGTGAACACCGGGGAGCTGTTTTTT
TRBJ1-4 TRBV3-1/TRBV3-2 - - 15 CASSLSGATNEKLFF TGTGCCAGCAGCCTCTCGGGGGCCACTAATGAAAAACTGTTTTTT
TRBJ2-5 TRBV10-1 TRBD1 - 18 CASSESRSNRGKRETQYF TGCGCCAGCAGTGAGTCCCGGAGCAACAGGGGGAAGAGGGAGACCCAGTACTTC
TRBJ1-1 TRBV19 - - 14 CASSIDAQNTEAFF TGTGCCAGTAGTATAGACGCTCAGAACACTGAAGCTTTCTTT
TRBJ1-1 TRBV6-5 - - 15 CASSYSKGAQHEAFF TGTGCCAGCAGTTACTCGAAAGGAGCACAGCATGAAGCTTTCTTT
TRBJ1-2 TRBV6-2/TRBV6-3 - - 15 CASSRLDLRQAGYTF TGTGCCAGCAGCCGCCTAGACCTCCGACAGGCGGGCTACACCTTC
TRBJ1-2 TRBV3-1/TRBV3-2 TRBD1 - 15 CASSRYRQGDYGYTF TGTGCCAGCAGCCGCTACCGACAGGGGGACTATGGCTACACCTTC
TRBJ2-3 TRBV7-2 TRBD2 - 16 CASSPKRGLAVDTQYF TGTGCCAGCAGCCCAAAACGGGGACTAGCTGTAGATACGCAGTATTTT
TRBJ2-1 TRBV11-2 TRBD2 - 19 CASSLAGTIRRSSYNEQFF TGTGCCAGCAGCTTAGCCGGGACTATACGAAGGAGCTCCTACAATGAGCAGTTCTTC
TRBJ1-2 TRBV6-5 TRBD1 once 14 CASSAGQGADGYTF TGTGCCAGCAGCGCCGGACAGGGAGCGGATGGCTACACCTTC
TRBJ1-1 TRBV6-5 - - 13 CASSNNRNTEAFF TGTGCCAGCAGTAATAACAGGAACACTGAAGCTTTCTTT
TRBJ2-7 TRBV5-1 TRBD1 - 17 CASSPQPTGVSSYEQYF TGCGCCAGCAGCCCCCAGCCGACAGGGGTCAGCTCCTACGAGCAGTACTTC
TRBJ2-1 TRBV28 TRBD1 - 15 CASSFVTGGRNEQFF TGTGCCAGCAGTTTTGTAACAGGGGGGCGGAATGAGCAGTTCTTC
TRBJ1-6 TRBV20-1 TRBD1 - 13 CSASSQGNSPLHF TGCAGTGCTAGTTCACAGGGGAATTCACCCCTCCACTTT
TRBJ1-1 TRBV5-6 - - 15 CASSPDSGWRTEAFF TGTGCCAGCAGCCCCGATTCGGGTTGGAGAACTGAAGCTTTCTTT
TRBJ1-4 TRBV2 - few 13 CASTRDPREKLFF TGTGCCAGCACGCGGGACCCGAGGGAAAAACTGTTTTTT
TRBJ2-7 TRBV6-5 - - 10 CASEYYEQYF TGTGCCTCTGAATATTACGAGCAGTACTTC
TRBJ1-1 TRBV7-3 - once 18 CASSLLPTRGPGNTEAFF TGTGCCAGCAGCTTACTCCCGACAAGGGGCCCAGGGAACACTGAAGCTTTCTTT
TRBJ1-2 TRBV7-2 - - 15 CASSLDWGPVYGYTF TGTGCCAGCAGCTTAGATTGGGGGCCGGTCTATGGCTACACCTTC
TRBJ2-3 TRBV5-4 - few 14 CASSLEDRLKTQYF TGTGCCAGCAGCTTGGAGGACAGACTCAAGACGCAGTATTTT
TRBJ2-2 TRBV27 - - 19 CASSWPPMGGAWDTGELFF TGTGCCAGCAGTTGGCCCCCTATGGGGGGGGCCTGGGACACCGGGGAGCTGTTTTTT
TRBJ2-3 TRBV14 - once 19 CASSHRGQGRDYSTDTQYF TGTGCCAGCAGCCACAGAGGACAGGGCCGGGACTACTCAACAGATACGCAGTATTTT
TRBJ2-1 TRBV4-2 TRBD1 - 16 CASSQAVGQGGNEQFF TGTGCCAGCAGCCAAGCCGTCGGACAGGGGGGCAATGAGCAGTTCTTC
TRBJ2-7 TRBV11-2 - - 16 CASSIPGPTSSYEQYF TGTGCCAGCAGCATCCCGGGACCCACGTCCTCCTACGAGCAGTACTTC